The 16 T cell receptor beta chains in this list originate from one sample, sequenced in a study of shared clonotypes between healthy human individuals. The method was immunoSEQ multiplex PCR; TCRdb's version includes in-frame clones alone and lacks a portion of them. The sample contains about 2.4 million clones, 93% of which appear only once. Sequenced material: naive CD4+ T cells from PBMCs. Described subset: CD45RA+ positively selected. These receptors were collected from a man younger than 35 in good health. Some clones in this sample may be carry-over from other donors' samples.

This chain connects TRBV7-2 to TRBJ2-1, with D uncertain. Germline CDR1 is SGHTA and CDR2 is FQGNSA. The CDR3 is 16 amino acids. V shed 5 bases and J shed 5 bases, with 19 bases lying between them. For the CDR3, the DNA is TGTGCCAGCAGCCAACTCCGGGCGTCCGGTAACAATGAGCAGTTCTTC. Translation gives CASSQLRASGNNEQFF.

This clone was detected a few times. V usage is TRBV28 and J usage is TRBJ2-1, with D uncertain. Per the germline V gene, CDR1 is MDHEN and CDR2 is SYDVKM. V was cut by 1 base and J by 8 bases, with 9 bases left in between. The CDR3 totals 13 residues. CDR3 nucleotide sequence: TGTGCCAGCAGTTTATCAGCTATCGATGAGCAGTTCTTC. Amino acid sequence: CASSLSAIDEQFF.

The genes are TRBV6-5 and TRBJ2-7; 10 positions agree with TRBD2. The germline V gene has CDR1 MNHEY and CDR2 SVGAGI. Trimming at V came to 6 bases and at J to 2 bases, leaving 10 bases not matched to a gene. The CDR3 is 16 residues long. The CDR3 reads CASSYGLAALPYEQYF. The CDR3 bases are TGTGCCAGCAGCTACGGACTAGCGGCATTACCCTACGAGCAGTACTTC.

The V and J genes are TRBV27 and TRBJ1-1, with D hard to call. CDR3 size: 16 residues. CDR1 and CDR2 from the germline V gene are MNHEY and SMNVEV (reference sequence). Trimming shortened V by 4 bases and J by 0 bases, and 15 bases separated the two germline ends. CDR3 region: CASSSTWRPLNTEAFF. The CDR3 DNA reads TGTGCCAGCAGTTCTACGTGGAGGCCCTTGAACACTGAAGCTTTCTTT.

This rearrangement joins TRBV7-2 to TRBJ1-5; D perhaps matches TRBD1 (5 bases). The CDR3 extends over 18 amino acids. Trimming removed 5 bases at V and 7 bases at J, with 27 bases between. Germline V gene lookup returns CDR1 SGHTA and CDR2 FQGNSA. CDR3 DNA sequence: TGTGCCAGCAGCCCGACCCCGGGATCTCGGCAGGGCTTCCAGCCCCAGCATTTT. This encodes CASSPTPGSRQGFQPQHF.

The V and J genes are TRBV7-2 and TRBJ2-1; D ambiguous. From germline, CDR1 is SGHTA and CDR2 FQGNSA. The length of the CDR3 is 14 residues. V was pared by 2 bases and J by 3 bases, with 8 bases between. The CDR3 coding sequence is TGTGCCAGCAGCTTATTTCATCGCTACAATGAGCAGTTCTTC. It specifies CASSLFHRYNEQFF.

For this clone: Within the sample, other DNA sequences also encode this same CDR3. The CDR3 protein is CASSYRDRYEQYF. The CDR3 region has the DNA TGTGCCAGCAGCTACCGGGACCGCTACGAGCAGTACTTC. The rearrangement joins TRBV7-9 to TRBJ2-7; either TRBD1 or TRBD2 may supply D (5 bases each). This CDR3 is built from 13 residues. Germline V gene data show CDR1 as SEHNR and CDR2 as FQNEAQ (reference sequence). V was pared by 4 bases and J by 3 bases, with 10 bases between. The full variable domain, its missing parts supplied by reference TRBV7-9 and TRBJ2-7, is DTGVSQNPRHKITKRGQNVTFRCDPISEHNRLYWYRQTLGQGPEFLTYFQNEAQLEKSRLLSDRFSAERPKGSFSTLEIQRTEQGDSAMYLCASSYRDRYEQYFGPGTRLTVT.

This chain uses TRBV7-9 with TRBJ1-1; a weak D match, TRBD1 (6 bases). Germline V gene lookup returns CDR1 SEHNR and CDR2 FQNEAQ (reference sequence). The CDR3 extends over 12 amino acids. V lost 6 bases and J lost 4, with 9 bases in between. The CDR3: CASSTGLTEAFF. In DNA form, the CDR3 reads TGTGCCAGCAGTACAGGGCTCACTGAAGCTTTCTTT.

The chain joins TRBV29-1 to TRBJ2-5; D is undetermined. Germline-derived CDR1 and CDR2 are SQVTM and ANQGSEA. The CDR3 runs 14 residues. CDR3 sequence reads: CSALDLSWGETQYF. In DNA form, the CDR3 reads TGCAGTGCTCTTGACTTATCGTGGGGAGAGACCCAGTACTTC.

This chain connects TRBV13 to TRBJ1-1; maybe TRBD1 (5 bases). From germline, CDR1 is PRHDT and CDR2 FYEKMQ (reference sequence). This CDR3 region has 16 residues. The V gene lost 4 bases and the J gene lost 5 bases, with 20 bases spanning the gap. This CDR3 reads CASSSETPQGGTEAFF. CDR3 sequence (DNA): TGTGCCAGCAGCTCGGAAACCCCCCAGGGAGGGACTGAAGCTTTCTTT. The full variable domain, completed using reference TRBV13 and TRBJ1-1, is AAGVIQSPRHLIKEKRETATLKCYPIPRHDTVYWYQQGPGQDPQFLISFYEKMQSDKGSIPDRFSAQQFSDYHSELNMSSLELGDSALYFCASSSETPQGGTEAFFGQGTRLTVV.

The chain couples TRBV25-1 to TRBJ1-2, with D hard to call. Germline loops: CDR1 MGHDK, CDR2 SYGVNS. The CDR3 is made up of 14 amino acids. V lost 3 bases and J 5 bases, leaving 13 bases between the germline ends. The CDR3 sequence: CASSDLGQLYGYTF. For the CDR3, the DNA is TGTGCCAGCAGTGACCTAGGGCAGCTTTATGGCTACACCTTC.

The genes are TRBV7-9 and TRBJ1-5, with a weak D call TRBD1 (5 bases). Trimming cost V 5 bases and J 4 bases, with 18 bases left between them. The CDR3 covers 16 residues. From germline, CDR1 is SEHNR and CDR2 FQNEAQ (reference sequence). CDR3 region: CASSPGLLSRNQPQHF. The CDR3 nucleotides read TGTGCCAGCAGCCCGGGACTCCTTAGCCGGAATCAGCCCCAGCATTTT.

J is TRBJ2-2 and V is TRBV10-3; D possibly corresponds to TRBD2 (5 bases). The CDR3 loop spans 16 amino acids. CDR1 and CDR2 (germline): ENHRY, SYGVKD. V gave up 2 bases and J gave up 3 bases, with 13 bases separating them. CDR3 sequence: CAISEPGRGHTGELFF. In DNA, the CDR3 is TGTGCCATCAGTGAGCCTGGCCGCGGGCACACCGGGGAGCTGTTTTTT.

The chain couples TRBV4-2 to TRBJ2-7, with 9 bases matching TRBD2. CDR3 length: 15 residues. Germline CDR1 and CDR2: LGHNA and YNFKEQ. The ends lost 2 bases at V and 1 base at J; junction bases unmatched: 3. CDR3 DNA: TGTGCCAGCAGCCAAAGCCTAGCGGGGTCCTACGAGCAGTACTTC. This gives the protein CASSQSLAGSYEQYF.

V gene TRBV19 combines with J gene TRBJ2-3; D remains unclear. This CDR3 is built from 14 residues. Germline CDR1 reads LNHDA; CDR2 reads SQIVND (reference sequence). Trimming left V 3 bases short and J 5 bases short, with 12 bases between. As DNA, the CDR3 is TGTGCCAGTAGTATTTTGTCCCGCGGAGATACGCAGTATTTT. This sequence encodes CASSILSRGDTQYF. The variable domain in full, completed from reference TRBV19 and TRBJ2-3, reads DGGITQSPKYLFRKEGQNVTLSCEQNLNHDAMYWYRQDPGQGLRLIYYSQIVNDFQKGDIAEGYSVSREKKESFPLTVTSAQKNPTAFYLCASSILSRGDTQYFGPGTRLTVL.

The rearrangement joins TRBV27 to TRBJ2-1, with D perhaps being TRBD1 or TRBD2 (5 bases each). The CDR3 runs to 20 residues. Looked up from germline, CDR1 is MNHEY and CDR2 is SMNVEV (reference sequence). Trimming cost V 7 bases and J 0 bases, with 28 bases left between them. Here the CDR3 DNA reads TGTGCCAGCACGAAGTTGGAGTTTGGGACGCCCTCCGGCTCCTACAATGAGCAGTTCTTC. It is translated as CASTKLEFGTPSGSYNEQFF.